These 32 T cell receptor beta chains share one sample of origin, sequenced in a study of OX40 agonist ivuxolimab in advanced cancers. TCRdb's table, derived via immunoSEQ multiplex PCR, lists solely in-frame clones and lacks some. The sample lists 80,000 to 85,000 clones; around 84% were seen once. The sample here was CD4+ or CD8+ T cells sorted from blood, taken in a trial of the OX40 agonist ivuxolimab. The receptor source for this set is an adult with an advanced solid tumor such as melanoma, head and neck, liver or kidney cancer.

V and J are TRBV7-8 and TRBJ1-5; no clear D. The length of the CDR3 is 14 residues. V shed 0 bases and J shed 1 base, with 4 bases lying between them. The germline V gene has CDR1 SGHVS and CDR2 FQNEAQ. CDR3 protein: CASSLAGSNQPQHF. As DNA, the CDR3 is TGTGCCAGCAGCTTAGCAGGGAGCAATCAGCCCCAGCATTTT.

Here the CDR3 reads CASSEKGGRNTGELFF. The CDR3 coding sequence is TGTGCCAGCAGTGAAAAAGGGGGGCGGAACACCGGGGAGCTGTTTTTT. The chain couples TRBV6-1 to TRBJ2-2, with D possibly being TRBD1 or TRBD2 (6 bases each). The germline V gene encodes CDR1 MNHNS and CDR2 SASEGT. V was cut by 2 bases and J by 1 base, with 11 bases left in between. There are 16 residues in the CDR3.

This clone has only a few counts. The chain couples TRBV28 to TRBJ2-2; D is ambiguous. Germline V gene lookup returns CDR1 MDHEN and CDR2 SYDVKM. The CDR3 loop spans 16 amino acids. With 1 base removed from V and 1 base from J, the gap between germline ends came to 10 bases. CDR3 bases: TGTGCCAGCAGTTTATTGGGCCAGGAGAACACCGGGGAGCTGTTTTTT. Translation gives CASSLLGQENTGELFF.

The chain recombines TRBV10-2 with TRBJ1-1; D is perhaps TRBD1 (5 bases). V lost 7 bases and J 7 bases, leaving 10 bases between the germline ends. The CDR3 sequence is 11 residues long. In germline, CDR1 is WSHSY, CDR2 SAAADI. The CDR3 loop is CASTRAGEAFF. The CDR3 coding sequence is TGCGCCAGCACCAGGGCTGGTGAAGCTTTCTTT.

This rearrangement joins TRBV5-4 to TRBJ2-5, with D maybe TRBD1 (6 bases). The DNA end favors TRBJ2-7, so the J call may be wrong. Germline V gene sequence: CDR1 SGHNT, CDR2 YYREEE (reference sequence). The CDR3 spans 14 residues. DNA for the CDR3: TGTGCCAGCAGCTTCAGGGGATCCTCCTACGAGCAGTACTTC. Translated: CASSFRGSSYEQYF.

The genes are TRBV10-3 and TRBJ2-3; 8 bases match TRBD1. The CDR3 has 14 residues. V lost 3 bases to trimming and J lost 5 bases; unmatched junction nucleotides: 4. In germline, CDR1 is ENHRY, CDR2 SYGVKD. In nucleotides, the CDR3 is TGTGCCATCAGTGACAGGGGGCATATAGATACGCAGTATTTT. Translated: CAISDRGHIDTQYF.

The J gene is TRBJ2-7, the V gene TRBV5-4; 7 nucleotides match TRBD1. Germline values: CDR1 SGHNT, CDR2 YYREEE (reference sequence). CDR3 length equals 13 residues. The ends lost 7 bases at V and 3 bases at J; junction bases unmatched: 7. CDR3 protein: CASGGRDSYEQYV. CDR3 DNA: TGTGCCAGCGGAGGCCGGGACAGCTACGAGCAGTACGTC.

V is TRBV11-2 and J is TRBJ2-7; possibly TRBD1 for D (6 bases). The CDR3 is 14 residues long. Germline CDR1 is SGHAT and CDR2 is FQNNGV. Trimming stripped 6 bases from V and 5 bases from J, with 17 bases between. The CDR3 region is CASRPGTPTDEQYV. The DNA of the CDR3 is TGTGCCAGCAGACCAGGGACACCTACCGACGAGCAGTACGTC.

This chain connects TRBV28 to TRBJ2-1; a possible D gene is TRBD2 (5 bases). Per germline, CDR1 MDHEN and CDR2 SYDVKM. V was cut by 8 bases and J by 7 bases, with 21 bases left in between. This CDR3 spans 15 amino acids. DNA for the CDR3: TGTGCCAGCCTGCTGGCGGAGGCTTTTTGGAATGAGCAGTTCTTC. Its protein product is CASLLAEAFWNEQFF.

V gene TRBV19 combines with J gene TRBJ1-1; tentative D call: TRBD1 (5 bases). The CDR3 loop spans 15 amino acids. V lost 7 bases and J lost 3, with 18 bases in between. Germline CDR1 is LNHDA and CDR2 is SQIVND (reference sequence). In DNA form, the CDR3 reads TGTGCCAGTATCCTTCGGGAAACGGGACACACTGAAGCTTTCTTT. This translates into CASILRETGHTEAFF.

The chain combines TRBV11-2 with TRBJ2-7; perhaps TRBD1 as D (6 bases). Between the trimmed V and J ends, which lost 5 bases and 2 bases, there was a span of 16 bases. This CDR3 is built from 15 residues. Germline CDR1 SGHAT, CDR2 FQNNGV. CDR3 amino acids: CASSQGPTGPYEQYF. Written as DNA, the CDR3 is TGTGCCAGCAGCCAGGGGCCTACTGGCCCCTACGAGCAGTACTTC.

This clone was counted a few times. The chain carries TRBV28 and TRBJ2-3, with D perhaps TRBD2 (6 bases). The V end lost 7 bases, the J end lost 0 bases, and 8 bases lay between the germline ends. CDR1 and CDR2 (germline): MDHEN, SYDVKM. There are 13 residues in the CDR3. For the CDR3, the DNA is TGTGCCAGCACGCGGGAAAGCACAGATACGCAGTATTTT. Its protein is CASTRESTDTQYF.

The CDR3: CASSGTSGRIHEQYF. In DNA, the CDR3 is TGTGCCAGCAGCGGGACTAGCGGGAGGATCCACGAGCAGTACTTC. The J gene is TRBJ2-7, the V gene TRBV5-4, with 15 bases identical to TRBD2. This CDR3 is 15 amino acids long. With V trimmed by 4 bases and J by 5 bases, 4 bases remained unmatched. In germline, CDR1 is SGHNT, CDR2 YYREEE (reference sequence).

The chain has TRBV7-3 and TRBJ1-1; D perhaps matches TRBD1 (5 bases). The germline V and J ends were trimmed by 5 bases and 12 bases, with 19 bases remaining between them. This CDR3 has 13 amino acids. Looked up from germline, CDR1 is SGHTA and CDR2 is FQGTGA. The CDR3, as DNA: TGTGCCAGCAGCCCCAACGGTGTCAGGGATCCTTTCTTT. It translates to CASSPNGVRDPFF. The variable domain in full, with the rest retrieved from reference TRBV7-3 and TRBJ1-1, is GAGVSQTPSNKVTEKGKYVELRCDPISGHTALYWYRQSLGQGPEFLIYFQGTGAADDSGLPNDRFFAVRPEGSVSTLKIQRTERGDSAVYLCASSPNGVRDPFFGQGTRLTVV.

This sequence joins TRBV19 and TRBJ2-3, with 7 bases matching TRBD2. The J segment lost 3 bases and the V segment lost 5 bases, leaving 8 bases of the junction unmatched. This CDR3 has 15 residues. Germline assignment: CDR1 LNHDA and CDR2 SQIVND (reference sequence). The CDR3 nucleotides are TGTGCCAGTAGTGCTGGCGGGAGTAGGACAGATACGCAGTATTTT. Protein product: CASSAGGSRTDTQYF.

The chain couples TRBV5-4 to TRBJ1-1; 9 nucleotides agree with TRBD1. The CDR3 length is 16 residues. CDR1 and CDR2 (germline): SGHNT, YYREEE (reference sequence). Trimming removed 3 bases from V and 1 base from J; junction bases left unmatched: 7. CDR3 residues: CASSSVRTGANTEAFF. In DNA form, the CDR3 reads TGTGCCAGCAGCTCCGTGAGGACAGGGGCGAACACTGAAGCTTTCTTT. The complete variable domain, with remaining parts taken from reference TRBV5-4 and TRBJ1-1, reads ETGVTQSPTHLIKTRGQQVTLRCSSQSGHNTVSWYQQALGQGPQFIFQYYREEENGRGNFPPRFSGLQFPNYSSELNVNALELDDSALYLCASSSVRTGANTEAFFGQGTRLTVV.

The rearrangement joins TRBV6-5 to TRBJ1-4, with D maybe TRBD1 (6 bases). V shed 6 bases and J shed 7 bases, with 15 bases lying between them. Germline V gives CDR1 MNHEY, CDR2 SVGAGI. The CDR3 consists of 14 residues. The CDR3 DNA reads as TGTGCCAGCAGAACACAACCCAGGGGTGAAAAACTGTTTTTT. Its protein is CASRTQPRGEKLFF.

The CDR3 DNA follows: TGTGCCAGCAGGGACTTACAGCGTTCTAATGAAAAACTGTTTTTT. Translating it yields CASRDLQRSNEKLFF. This chain uses TRBV6-6 with TRBJ1-4; no firm D call. The V end lost 6 bases, the J end lost 3 bases, and 14 bases lay between the germline ends. The CDR3 runs 15 residues. Germline assignment: CDR1 MNHNY and CDR2 SVGAGI (reference sequence).

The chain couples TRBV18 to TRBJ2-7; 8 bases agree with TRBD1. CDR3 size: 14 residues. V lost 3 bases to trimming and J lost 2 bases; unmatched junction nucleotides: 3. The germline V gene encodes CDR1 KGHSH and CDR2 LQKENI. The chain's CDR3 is CASSPETGAYEQYF. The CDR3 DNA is TGTGCCAGCTCACCGGAGACAGGGGCCTACGAGCAGTACTTC.

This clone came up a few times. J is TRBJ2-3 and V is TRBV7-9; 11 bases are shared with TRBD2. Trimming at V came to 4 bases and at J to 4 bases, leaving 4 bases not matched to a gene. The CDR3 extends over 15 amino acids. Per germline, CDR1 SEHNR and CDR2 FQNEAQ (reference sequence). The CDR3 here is CASSYGTSGSDTQYF. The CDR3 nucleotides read TGTGCCAGCAGCTATGGGACTAGCGGTTCAGATACGCAGTATTTT.

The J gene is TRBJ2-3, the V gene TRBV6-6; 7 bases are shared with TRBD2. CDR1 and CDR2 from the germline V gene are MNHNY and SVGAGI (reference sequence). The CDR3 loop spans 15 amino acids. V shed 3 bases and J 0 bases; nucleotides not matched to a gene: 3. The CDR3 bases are TGTGCCAGCAGTTATTTAGCGGGTAGCACAGATACGCAGTATTTT. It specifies CASSYLAGSTDTQYF.

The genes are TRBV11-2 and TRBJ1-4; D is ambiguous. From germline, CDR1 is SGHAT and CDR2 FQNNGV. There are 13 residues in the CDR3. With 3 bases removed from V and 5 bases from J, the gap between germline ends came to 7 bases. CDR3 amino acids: CASSFGGNEKLFF. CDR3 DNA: TGTGCCAGCAGCTTTGGAGGGAATGAAAAACTGTTTTTT.

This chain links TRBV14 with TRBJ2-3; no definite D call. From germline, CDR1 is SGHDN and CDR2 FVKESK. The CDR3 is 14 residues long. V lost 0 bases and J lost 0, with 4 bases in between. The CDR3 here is CASSQEGSTDTQYF. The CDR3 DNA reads TGTGCCAGCAGCCAAGAAGGGAGCACAGATACGCAGTATTTT.

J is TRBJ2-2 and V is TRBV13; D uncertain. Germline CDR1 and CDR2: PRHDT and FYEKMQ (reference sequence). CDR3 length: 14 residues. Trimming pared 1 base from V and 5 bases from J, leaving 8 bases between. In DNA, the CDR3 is TGTGCCAGCAGCTTAGAAGGTTTTACCGGGGAGCTGTTTTTT. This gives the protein CASSLEGFTGELFF.

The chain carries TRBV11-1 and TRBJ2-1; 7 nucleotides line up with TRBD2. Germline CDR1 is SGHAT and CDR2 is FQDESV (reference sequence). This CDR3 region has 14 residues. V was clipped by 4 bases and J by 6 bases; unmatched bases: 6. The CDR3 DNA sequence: TGTGCCAGCAGCTCGAGACTAGCTAGCAATGAGCAGTTCTTC. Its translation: CASSSRLASNEQFF.

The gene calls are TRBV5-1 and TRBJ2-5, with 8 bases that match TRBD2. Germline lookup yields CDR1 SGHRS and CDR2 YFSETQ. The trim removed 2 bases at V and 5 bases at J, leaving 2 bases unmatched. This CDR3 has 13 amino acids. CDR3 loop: CASSFGGGETQYF. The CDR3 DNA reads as TGCGCCAGCAGCTTCGGCGGGGGGGAGACCCAGTACTTC.

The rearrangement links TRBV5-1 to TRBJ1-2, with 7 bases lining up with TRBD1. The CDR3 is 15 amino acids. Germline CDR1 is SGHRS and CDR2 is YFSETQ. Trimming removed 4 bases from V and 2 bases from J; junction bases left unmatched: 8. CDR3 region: CASSPGTTGNYGYTF. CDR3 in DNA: TGCGCCAGCAGCCCGGGAACGACAGGGAACTATGGCTACACCTTC.

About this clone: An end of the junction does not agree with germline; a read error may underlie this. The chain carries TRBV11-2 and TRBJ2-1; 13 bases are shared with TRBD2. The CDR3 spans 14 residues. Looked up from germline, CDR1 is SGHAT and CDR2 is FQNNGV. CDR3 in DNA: TGTGCCAGCAGCTCGGCCGGGACTAGCGGGATTTTGGTCTTC. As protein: CASSSAGTSGILVF. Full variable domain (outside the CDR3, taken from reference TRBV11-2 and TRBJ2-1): EAGVAQSPRYKIIEKRQSVAFWCNPISGHATLYWYQQILGQGPKLLIQFQNNGVVDDSQLPKDRFSAERLKGVDSTLKIQPAKLEDSAVYLCASSSAGTSGILVFGPGTRLTVL.

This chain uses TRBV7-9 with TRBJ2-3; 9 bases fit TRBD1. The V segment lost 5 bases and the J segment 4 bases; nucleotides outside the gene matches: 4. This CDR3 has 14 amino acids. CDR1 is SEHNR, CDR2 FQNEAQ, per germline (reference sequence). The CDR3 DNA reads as TGTGCCAGCAGCGCAACAGGGGGCGCAGATACGCAGTATTTT. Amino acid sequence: CASSATGGADTQYF.

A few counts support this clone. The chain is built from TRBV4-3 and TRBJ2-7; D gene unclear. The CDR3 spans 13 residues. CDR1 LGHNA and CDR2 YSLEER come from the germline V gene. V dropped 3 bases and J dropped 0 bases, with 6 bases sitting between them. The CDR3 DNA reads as TGCGCCAGCAGCCAGGGTCGCTCCTACGAGCAGTACTTC. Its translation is CASSQGRSYEQYF.

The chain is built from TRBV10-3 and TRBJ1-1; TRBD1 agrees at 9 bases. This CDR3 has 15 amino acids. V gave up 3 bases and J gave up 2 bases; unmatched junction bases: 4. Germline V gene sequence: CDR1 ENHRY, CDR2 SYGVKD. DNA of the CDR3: TGTGCCATCAGTGACAGACAGGGGGTAAACACTGAAGCTTTCTTT. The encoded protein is CAISDRQGVNTEAFF.

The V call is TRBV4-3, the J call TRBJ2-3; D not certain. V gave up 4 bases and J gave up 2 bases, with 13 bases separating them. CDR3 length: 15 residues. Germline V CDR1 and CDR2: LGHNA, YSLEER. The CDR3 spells CASSPFEGYTDTQYF. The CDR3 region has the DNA TGCGCCAGCAGCCCCTTCGAAGGATACACAGATACGCAGTATTTT.